The clone carrying this T cell receptor (beta chain) was picked up many times. The antigen is undetermined. This CDR3 has 16 residues. The V end lost 0 bases, the J end lost 8 bases, and 17 bases lay between the germline ends. The germline CDR1 and CDR2 sequences are SGHAT and FQNNGV. The data derive from a study of T cell repertoires in cytomegalovirus infection. On the study more broadly: Signatures in public TCR beta sequences pointed to both CMV infection and matching HLA type. General study results and limits: People with CMV and the relevant HLA were identified by cumulative public TCR beta family frequency. Clonotypes of TCR beta that were HLA-C-restricted and CMV-specific dominated the ex vivo response.

TCRdb recomputed calls from the reads with MiXCR, one row per CDR3 protein. The sample carries 300,000 to 400,000 distinct CDR3 sequences, under 35% recorded once. The receptor comes from a human donor in good health (CMV status not recorded). Some clones in this sample may be carry-over from other donors' samples. The sequences come from cultured PBMCs, collected from culture after CMV antigen stimulation. The chain joins TRBV11-2 to TRBJ1-3; D possibly corresponds to TRBD1 (5 bases). In DNA, the CDR3 is TGTGCCAGCAGCTTAGATCTCCGACAGACGTCGGACACCATATATTTT. Translated: CASSLDLRQTSDTIYF.